This is a list of T cell receptor beta chains from one sample in a study of blood T cell repertoires in COVID-19. Data came from immunoSEQ multiplex PCR; TCRdb stores just in-frame clones and leaves some out. This table holds 150,000 to 200,000 clones, 75% to 80% found once. Sequences were obtained from peripheral blood. These receptors were obtained from a woman in her sixties or seventies with acute or convalescent COVID-19. The CDR3 runs from the conserved cysteine through the conserved F or W. The order of the fields is V gene, J gene, clone size, D gene, CDR3 protein, CDR3 DNA. A D gene is named only where the DNA matches it firmly. A clone size is listed for some rows: how often the clone was seen (once, few, many), or a class if it is expanded.

v_call: TRBV19
j_call: TRBJ1-5
clone_size: NA
d_call: NA
cdr3_aa: CASKSLGGSNQPQHF
cdr3_nt: TGTGCCAGTAAGTCCCTAGGCGGTAGCAATCAGCCCCAGCATTTT

v_call: TRBV19
j_call: TRBJ2-2
clone_size: NA
d_call: NA
cdr3_aa: CASSGRTNTGELFF
cdr3_nt: TGTGCCAGTAGCGGGAGAACGAACACCGGGGAGCTGTTTTTT

v_call: TRBV9
j_call: TRBJ1-2
clone_size: NA
d_call: TRBD1
cdr3_aa: CASSPGGSYGYTF
cdr3_nt: TGTGCCAGCAGCCCAGGGGGGAGCTATGGCTACACCTTC

v_call: TRBV24-1
j_call: TRBJ2-5
clone_size: NA
d_call: NA
cdr3_aa: CATSDHLAGGETQYF
cdr3_nt: TGTGCCACCAGTGACCATCTAGCAGGGGGGGAGACCCAGTACTTC

v_call: TRBV5-1
j_call: TRBJ2-1
clone_size: NA
d_call: TRBD2
cdr3_aa: CASSPGLAGGSEQFF
cdr3_nt: TGCGCCAGCAGCCCCGGACTAGCGGGGGGGAGCGAGCAGTTCTTC

v_call: TRBV5-5
j_call: TRBJ2-5
clone_size: few
d_call: NA
cdr3_aa: CASSFGETQYF
cdr3_nt: TGTGCCAGCAGCTTCGGGGAGACCCAGTACTTC

v_call: TRBV6-7
j_call: TRBJ1-1
clone_size: NA
d_call: NA
cdr3_aa: CASSYTYLNTEAFF
cdr3_nt: TGTGCCAGCAGTTACACCTATCTGAACACTGAAGCTTTCTTT

v_call: TRBV4-2
j_call: TRBJ2-1
clone_size: NA
d_call: TRBD2
cdr3_aa: CASSQERTSRYNEQFF
cdr3_nt: TGTGCCAGCAGCCAAGAACGGACTAGCCGATACAATGAGCAGTTCTTC

v_call: TRBV5-5
j_call: TRBJ2-7
clone_size: NA
d_call: TRBD2
cdr3_aa: CASSLVPAGGGSFYEQYF
cdr3_nt: TGTGCCAGCAGCTTGGTTCCGGCAGGCGGGGGTAGTTTTTACGAGCAGTACTTC

v_call: TRBV5-1
j_call: TRBJ2-7
clone_size: NA
d_call: NA
cdr3_aa: CASSLASRYEQYF
cdr3_nt: TGCGCCAGCAGCTTGGCATCCCGGTACGAGCAGTACTTC

v_call: TRBV29-1
j_call: TRBJ2-1
clone_size: NA
d_call: NA
cdr3_aa: CSVLRLLEMNEQFF
cdr3_nt: TGCAGCGTTCTCCGGTTACTCGAGATGAATGAGCAGTTCTTC

v_call: TRBV10-1
j_call: TRBJ2-1
clone_size: NA
d_call: NA
cdr3_aa: CASSETSQANEQFF
cdr3_nt: TGCGCCAGCAGTGAAACTTCACAGGCTAATGAGCAGTTCTTC

v_call: TRBV10-1
j_call: TRBJ2-3
clone_size: NA
d_call: TRBD1
cdr3_aa: CASRDRPTDTQYF
cdr3_nt: TGCGCCAGCAGGGACAGGCCCACAGATACGCAGTATTTT

v_call: TRBV7-6
j_call: TRBJ2-1
clone_size: NA
d_call: TRBD2
cdr3_aa: CASSSLAGGGYNEQFF
cdr3_nt: TGTGCCAGCAGCTCCTTAGCGGGAGGAGGCTACAATGAGCAGTTCTTC

v_call: TRBV25-1
j_call: TRBJ2-1
clone_size: once
d_call: TRBD2
cdr3_aa: CASSTSGTYNEQFF
cdr3_nt: TGTGCCAGCAGTACTAGCGGCACCTACAATGAGCAGTTCTTC

v_call: TRBV14
j_call: TRBJ1-2
clone_size: NA
d_call: NA
cdr3_aa: CASSQFRGALGYTF
cdr3_nt: TGTGCCAGCAGCCAATTTCGGGGGGCGCTTGGCTACACCTTC

v_call: TRBV7-3
j_call: TRBJ2-2
clone_size: NA
d_call: NA
cdr3_aa: CASSLMDTANTGELFF
cdr3_nt: TGTGCCAGCAGCTTAATGGACACAGCAAACACCGGGGAGCTGTTTTTT

v_call: TRBV19
j_call: TRBJ2-1
clone_size: once
d_call: TRBD2
cdr3_aa: CASKGLAGVLNEQFF
cdr3_nt: TGTGCCAGTAAGGGACTAGCGGGAGTTTTGAATGAGCAGTTCTTC

v_call: TRBV3-1/TRBV3-2
j_call: TRBJ2-6
clone_size: NA
d_call: TRBD1
cdr3_aa: CASSPVPGQGAGGANVLTF
cdr3_nt: TGTGCCAGCAGCCCCGTCCCGGGACAGGGGGCGGGGGGGGCCAACGTCCTGACTTTC

v_call: TRBV24-1
j_call: TRBJ2-5
clone_size: NA
d_call: NA
cdr3_aa: CATSDTTGIPQETQYF
cdr3_nt: TGTGCCACCAGTGATACCACCGGGATCCCCCAAGAGACCCAGTACTTC

v_call: TRBV5-1
j_call: TRBJ2-1
clone_size: NA
d_call: TRBD1
cdr3_aa: CASSFTGTGSHEQFF
cdr3_nt: TGCGCCAGCAGCTTTACCGGGACAGGGTCACATGAGCAGTTCTTC

v_call: TRBV18
j_call: TRBJ2-5
clone_size: NA
d_call: NA
cdr3_aa: CASSRDKQETQYF
cdr3_nt: TGTGCCAGCTCACGTGACAAGCAAGAGACCCAGTACTTC

v_call: TRBV4-1
j_call: TRBJ2-1
clone_size: NA
d_call: NA
cdr3_aa: CASSQYMGGLYNEQFF
cdr3_nt: TGCGCCAGCAGCCAATATATGGGGGGATTATACAATGAGCAGTTCTTC

v_call: TRBV2
j_call: TRBJ1-2
clone_size: NA
d_call: NA
cdr3_aa: CASSVRQDLIGGYTF
cdr3_nt: TGTGCCAGCAGCGTACGACAGGACCTTATAGGGGGCTACACCTTC

v_call: TRBV19
j_call: TRBJ1-5
clone_size: NA
d_call: NA
cdr3_aa: CASSIQTGINQPQHF
cdr3_nt: TGTGCCAGTAGTATCCAAACAGGGATTAATCAGCCCCAGCATTTT

v_call: TRBV7-2
j_call: TRBJ1-5
clone_size: NA
d_call: NA
cdr3_aa: CASSQTRSGEQPQHF
cdr3_nt: TGTGCCAGCAGCCAGACGAGGTCCGGGGAGCAGCCCCAGCATTTT

v_call: TRBV7-9
j_call: TRBJ2-1
clone_size: NA
d_call: NA
cdr3_aa: CASSLEIFDEQFF
cdr3_nt: TGTGCCAGCAGCTTAGAAATTTTCGATGAGCAGTTCTTC

v_call: TRBV29-1
j_call: TRBJ1-1
clone_size: once
d_call: NA
cdr3_aa: CSGGWPEAFF
cdr3_nt: TGCAGCGGGGGGTGGCCTGAAGCTTTCTTT

v_call: TRBV27
j_call: TRBJ2-1
clone_size: once
d_call: TRBD1
cdr3_aa: CASTEAPGTGINEQFF
cdr3_nt: TGTGCCAGCACTGAGGCCCCCGGGACAGGGATCAATGAGCAGTTCTTC

v_call: TRBV7-3
j_call: TRBJ2-1
clone_size: few
d_call: NA
cdr3_aa: CASSTNSYNEQFF
cdr3_nt: TGTGCCAGCAGCACAAACTCCTACAATGAGCAGTTCTTC

v_call: TRBV19
j_call: TRBJ2-1
clone_size: NA
d_call: TRBD2
cdr3_aa: CASSRSGTSYNEQFF
cdr3_nt: TGTGCCAGTAGTCGGTCCGGGACTAGCTACAATGAGCAGTTCTTC

v_call: TRBV6-5
j_call: TRBJ2-2
clone_size: once
d_call: NA
cdr3_aa: CASSYSSAGTGELFF
cdr3_nt: TGTGCCAGCAGTTACTCTTCGGCGGGGACCGGGGAGCTGTTTTTT

v_call: TRBV12-3/TRBV12-4
j_call: TRBJ1-1
clone_size: NA
d_call: NA
cdr3_aa: CASSIRRDTEAFF
cdr3_nt: TGTGCCAGCAGTATTCGACGGGACACTGAAGCTTTCTTT

v_call: TRBV6-5
j_call: TRBJ1-2
clone_size: once
d_call: TRBD1
cdr3_aa: CASSSQPGTGYGYTF
cdr3_nt: TGTGCCAGCAGTTCCCAGCCCGGGACAGGGTACGGCTACACCTTC

v_call: TRBV24-1
j_call: TRBJ2-1
clone_size: few
d_call: NA
cdr3_aa: CATSDRQASSYNEQFF
cdr3_nt: TGTGCCACCAGTGATCGACAGGCTAGCTCCTACAATGAGCAGTTCTTC